The 8 T cell receptor beta chains presented below share a single source sample, sequenced in a study of T cell changes during pregnancy in multiple sclerosis. Generated by immunoSEQ multiplex PCR, the TCRdb table keeps only in-frame clones and is missing some. Of about 80,000 clones in the sample, roughly 93% were seen once. Source: peripheral blood, taken in the third trimester of pregnancy. These receptors came from a female donor with multiple sclerosis, enrolled in a pregnancy study.

V gene TRBV5-8 combines with J gene TRBJ2-3, with D unresolved. From germline, CDR1 is SGHTS and CDR2 YDEGEE. V was pared by 0 bases and J by 6 bases, with 5 bases between. This CDR3 has 12 residues. The CDR3 DNA follows: TGTGCCAGCAGCTTGGTAGCCGATACGCAGTATTTT. This sequence encodes CASSLVADTQYF.

The chain recombines TRBV27 with TRBJ1-2; D possibly corresponds to TRBD1 (6 bases). The CDR3 runs 12 residues. The germline CDR1 and CDR2 sequences are MNHEY and SMNVEV (reference sequence). Trimming removed 7 bases at V and 6 bases at J, with 12 bases between. CDR3 in DNA: TGTGCCAGCAAGACAGGAGCTAATGGCTACACCTTC. Translated, it gives CASKTGANGYTF.

The rearrangement joins TRBV29-1 to TRBJ1-3; D gene unclear. From germline, CDR1 is SQVTM and CDR2 ANQGSEA. V lost 4 bases, J lost 1 base, and 11 bases lay in between. CDR3 length: 14 residues. CDR3 sequence (DNA): TGCAGCGTTGCCCCCGGTCCATCTGGAAACACCATATATTTT. Translated: CSVAPGPSGNTIYF.

This clone was detected only once. J is TRBJ2-1 and V is TRBV6-5, with 8 bases aligning to TRBD1. Trimming cost V 4 bases and J 5 bases; bases outside gene matches: 4. The CDR3 is 14 amino acids. Germline lookup yields CDR1 MNHEY and CDR2 SVGAGI. The CDR3 loop is CASSWTGTDNEQFF. The CDR3 coding sequence is TGTGCCAGCAGTTGGACAGGGACCGACAATGAGCAGTTCTTC.

J is TRBJ1-5 and V is TRBV27, with D possibly matching TRBD1 (5 bases). CDR1 and CDR2 (germline): MNHEY, SMNVEV (reference sequence). The CDR3 is 14 amino acids. With 4 bases removed from V and 8 bases from J, the gap between germline ends came to 15 bases. This CDR3 is CASSSTTPREPQHF. The CDR3 DNA is TGTGCCAGCAGTTCAACGACTCCCAGGGAGCCCCAGCATTTT.

This clone was counted once. The chain links TRBV7-9 to TRBJ2-7; D is uncertain. V was shortened by 1 base and J by 4 bases, with 5 bases between the two germline ends. There are 12 residues in the CDR3. In germline, CDR1 is SEHNR, CDR2 FQNEAQ (reference sequence). The CDR3 bases are TGTGCCAGCAGCTTAGGAGATTACGAGCAGTACTTC. This gives the protein CASSLGDYEQYF.

The rearrangement joins TRBV6-1 to TRBJ1-6, with TRBD1 matching 7 bases. Germline V lookup: CDR1 MNHNS, CDR2 SASEGT. This CDR3 is built from 15 residues. V trimming: 6 bases; J trimming: 3 bases; junction bases outside the gene matches: 5. Here the CDR3 reads CASRLDRDYNSPLHF. CDR3 in DNA: TGTGCCAGCAGGCTTGACAGGGACTATAATTCACCCCTCCACTTT.

This clone appeared a single time. This chain links TRBV27 with TRBJ2-7, with 7 bases matching TRBD1. V was clipped by 6 bases and J by 4 bases; unmatched bases: 9. From germline, CDR1 is MNHEY and CDR2 SMNVEV (reference sequence). This CDR3 comprises 14 residues. CDR3 protein: CASSPGQVGYEQYF. DNA for the CDR3: TGTGCCAGCAGCCCAGGACAGGTTGGGTACGAGCAGTACTTC.